The 32 T cell receptor beta chains reported below all come from one sample, sequenced in a study of blood T cells in healthy people across ages. Then a second PCR, running about 6 to 12 cycles, was carried out with a sample-barcoded 5' primer and a J-beta primer mix. TCRdb re-analysed the 5' RACE reads in MiXCR, keeping a single row per CDR3 protein. This sample has 1.5 million to 1.8 million distinct CDR3 sequences, with less than 45% found just once. Sequenced: blood. The receptors stem from a woman younger than 35 in good health.

The genes are TRBV6-2 or TRBV6-3 and TRBJ1-5; D gene uncertain. CDR1 and CDR2 (germline): MNHEY, SVGEGT. The CDR3 has 13 residues. The germline V and J ends were trimmed by 5 bases and 9 bases, with 14 bases remaining between them. CDR3 coding DNA: TGTGCCAGCAGTGATCCCGACCTTCGGCCCCAGCATTTT. Protein product: CASSDPDLRPQHF.

V is TRBV29-1 and J is TRBJ2-3, with 10 nucleotides matching TRBD2. The germline V gene has CDR1 SQVTM and CDR2 ANQGSEA. V was clipped by 4 bases and J by 5 bases; unmatched bases: 6. The CDR3 is 14 amino acids. CDR3: CSVVIAGGGDTQYF. The CDR3 DNA sequence: TGCAGCGTTGTGATAGCGGGAGGTGGAGATACGCAGTATTTT.

In this sample, this clonotype turned up many times. The chain joins TRBV7-9 to TRBJ1-1; D unclear. Trimming left V 0 bases short and J 1 base short, with 6 bases between. The CDR3 consists of 14 residues. The V gene's germline CDR1 is SEHNR and CDR2 FQNEAQ (reference sequence). Here the CDR3 reads CASSLAGRNTEAFF. CDR3 nucleotide sequence: TGTGCCAGCAGCTTAGCGGGCAGGAACACTGAAGCTTTCTTT.

The V call is TRBV5-1, the J call TRBJ1-1; TRBD1 might be the D (6 bases). V lost 1 base and J 4 bases, leaving 14 bases between the germline ends. Germline-derived CDR1 and CDR2 are SGHRS and YFSETQ. This CDR3 is 15 amino acids long. CDR3 in amino acids: CASSLFTGLTTEAFF. For the CDR3, the DNA is TGCGCCAGCAGCTTGTTCACAGGGCTGACCACTGAAGCTTTCTTT.

The chain combines TRBV5-1 with TRBJ1-4; 9 nucleotides match TRBD1. CDR1 and CDR2 (germline): SGHRS, YFSETQ. With V trimmed by 2 bases and J by 4 bases, 3 bases remained unmatched. CDR3 size: 15 residues. CDR3 in amino acids: CASSFGTGNNEKLFF. The CDR3 DNA reads as TGCGCCAGCAGCTTCGGGACAGGGAATAATGAAAAACTGTTTTTT.

The chain couples TRBV4-1 to TRBJ2-1, with TRBD2 matching over 8 bases. V lost 2 bases to trimming and J lost 0 bases; unmatched junction nucleotides: 12. The CDR3 has 19 residues. Germline V gene data show CDR1 as MGHRA and CDR2 as YSYEKL. CDR3 in amino acids: CASSQWGLDSRGSYNEQFF. The CDR3, as DNA: TGCGCCAGCAGCCAATGGGGACTAGATTCCCGAGGCTCCTACAATGAGCAGTTCTTC.

The chain is built from TRBV7-2 and TRBJ2-7; 7 nucleotides align to TRBD1. The J segment lost 4 bases and the V segment lost 1 base, leaving 4 bases of the junction unmatched. The CDR3 totals 14 residues. Germline CDR1 SGHTA, CDR2 FQGNSA. CDR3 sequence reads: CASSLETGCYEQYF. The DNA for the CDR3 is TGTGCCAGCAGCTTAGAGACAGGGTGTTACGAGCAGTACTTC.

This CDR3 reads CASSPVIQTEAFF. DNA of the CDR3: TGTGCCAGCTCACCAGTAATACAAACTGAAGCTTTCTTT. The chain links TRBV18 to TRBJ1-1; no definite D call. V was trimmed by 2 bases and J by 5 bases, leaving 9 bases between them. This CDR3 is 13 amino acids long. CDR1 and CDR2 from the germline V gene are KGHSH and LQKENI.

This clonotype was seen repeatedly, ten times or more. V and J are TRBV7-9 and TRBJ2-3; a possible D gene is TRBD2 (5 bases). The germline gives CDR1 SEHNR, CDR2 FQNEAQ (reference sequence). The CDR3 totals 13 residues. Trimming left V 3 bases short and J 5 bases short, with 9 bases between. The CDR3 loop reads CASSLAGLDTQYF. The DNA of the CDR3 is TGTGCCAGCAGCTTGGCGGGCCTAGATACGCAGTATTTT. Looking up the rest from reference TRBV7-9 and TRBJ2-3 gives the full variable domain: DTGVSQNPRHKITKRGQNVTFRCDPISEHNRLYWYRQTLGQGPEFLTYFQNEAQLEKSRLLSDRFSAERPKGSFSTLEIQRTEQGDSAMYLCASSLAGLDTQYFGPGTRLTVL.

This clonotype was observed a handful of times. The chain combines TRBV6-5 with TRBJ2-7; D possibly corresponds to TRBD1 (6 bases). The V gene's germline CDR1 is MNHEY and CDR2 SVGAGI. Trimming took 6 bases from V and 3 from J, leaving 18 bases between them. The CDR3 is made up of 15 amino acids. CDR3 DNA: TGTGCCAGCAGCCCTTATGTGGGGGCCCTCTACGAGCAGTACTTC. This sequence encodes CASSPYVGALYEQYF.

This clonotype was seen more than once but under ten times. The genes are TRBV9 and TRBJ2-7; D ambiguous. The V gene's germline CDR1 is SGDLS and CDR2 YYNGEE. CDR3 length: 15 residues. V lost 0 bases and J 3 bases, leaving 13 bases between the germline ends. CDR3 coding DNA: TGTGCCAGCAGCGTAGTCGCCACCCCGGGCTACGAGCAGTACTTC. Translation: CASSVVATPGYEQYF.

The chain's CDR3 is CASSPPPNRYEQYF. The CDR3 DNA sequence: TGTGCCAGCAGTCCCCCACCTAATAGGTACGAGCAGTACTTC. The chain has TRBV28 and TRBJ2-5; D uncertain. The J call may be faulty, since TRBJ2-7 better matches the DNA end. The CDR3 loop spans 14 amino acids. Germline V gene lookup returns CDR1 MDHEN and CDR2 SYDVKM.

This chain links TRBV20-1 with TRBJ2-1, with TRBD2 matching 7 bases. V lost 4 bases and J lost 4; bases outside the gene matches: 10. The germline gives CDR1 DFQATT, CDR2 SNEGSKA (reference sequence). The CDR3 has 15 residues. The CDR3 DNA sequence: TGCAGTGCTACCCGAGACAGAGCGGGGTACAATGAGCAGTTCTTC. It yields the protein CSATRDRAGYNEQFF.

This clonotype was counted a few times. The chain uses TRBV6-2 or TRBV6-3 and TRBJ1-5, with D unresolved. Germline lookup yields CDR1 MNHEY and CDR2 SVGEGT. The V gene lost 2 bases and the J gene lost 2 bases, with 10 bases spanning the gap. This CDR3 comprises 15 residues. CDR3 bases: TGTGCCAGCAGTTACAGGATGGATGGCAATCAGCCCCAGCATTTT. Its protein is CASSYRMDGNQPQHF.

To note about this clonotype: The junction does not match germline at one end; this may be a read error. The V and J genes are TRBV4-2 and TRBJ2-1, with D perhaps matching TRBD2 (6 bases). Germline-derived CDR1 and CDR2 are LGHNA and YNFKEQ. This CDR3 spans 17 amino acids. The CDR3 region is CASSQRTGTPAGGEKFF. CDR3 nucleotide sequence: TGTGCCAGCAGCCAACGTACCGGGACCCCGGCCGGGGGTGAGAAGTTCTTC.

Turning to this clonotype: A junction boundary mismatches the germline segment, possibly from a read error. V is TRBV7-2 and J is TRBJ2-1; TRBD1 might be the D (6 bases). The CDR3 is made up of 15 amino acids. The germline gives CDR1 SGHTA, CDR2 FQGNSA. This CDR3 is CASSLAGASYNEQVF. DNA for the CDR3: TGTGCCAGCAGCTTGGCAGGGGCCTCCTACAATGAGCAGGTCTTC.

As concerns this clonotype: Germline and junction disagree at one end, which may indicate a read error. The CDR3 region is CASIPLNTGELFF. DNA for the CDR3: TGTGCTAGCATACCGCTGAACACCGGGGAGCTGTTTTTT. V usage is TRBV7-7 and J usage is TRBJ2-2; D remains ambiguous. CDR1 is SSHAT, CDR2 FNYEAQ, per germline (reference sequence). This CDR3 is built from 13 residues.

This clonotype was observed a single time. For the CDR3, the DNA is TGTGCCAGCAGAGGGTCACCGGGACAGGGTCTTTCGGGCTATGGCTACACCTTC. Protein sequence: CASRGSPGQGLSGYGYTF. The genes are TRBV6-1 and TRBJ1-2; TRBD1 aligns across 9 bases. Unmatched junction bases numbered 18, after V lost 6 bases and J lost 4 bases. Looked up from germline, CDR1 is MNHNS and CDR2 is SASEGT. This CDR3 spans 18 amino acids.

This sequence joins TRBV29-1 and TRBJ2-4, with D hard to call. V lost 7 bases to trimming and J lost 9 bases, with 19 bases between them. The CDR3 is 13 amino acids. The germline gives CDR1 SQVTM, CDR2 ANQGSEA. CDR3 bases: TGCAGCGCCTCCCTACCACCCGCTAGCATTCAGTACTTC. It yields the protein CSASLPPASIQYF. The variable domain in full, completed from reference TRBV29-1 and TRBJ2-4, reads SAVISQKPSRDICQRGTSLTIQCQVDSQVTMMFWYRQQPGQSLTLIATANQGSEATYESGFVIDKFPISRPNLTFSTLTVSNMSPEDSSIYLCSASLPPASIQYFGAGTRLSVL.

The CDR3 spells CASSNKVNLYSYNEQFF. The CDR3 DNA reads as TGTGCCAGCAGCAACAAAGTGAACCTCTACTCCTACAATGAGCAGTTCTTC. This chain joins TRBV21-1 and TRBJ2-1. TRBV21-1 is a recognized pseudogene. The CDR3 has 17 residues.

This clonotype showed up just a few times. The V gene is TRBV7-2, the J gene TRBJ2-4, with D maybe TRBD1 (5 bases). TRBJ2-7 matches the DNA end more closely, so the J call is doubtful. Germline V gene lookup returns CDR1 SGHTA and CDR2 FQGNSA. This CDR3 contains 14 residues. CDR3 protein: CASSLVTDFREQYF. The CDR3 DNA reads TGTGCCAGCAGCTTAGTGACAGATTTTCGCGAGCAGTACTTC.

This clonotype was counted between two and nine times. The rearrangement links TRBV18 to TRBJ2-5; D is unresolved. The J call may not be correct, given that the DNA end is closer to TRBJ2-7. The CDR3 spans 13 residues. Germline V gene data show CDR1 as KGHSH and CDR2 as LQKENI. The CDR3 nucleotides are TGTGCCAGCTCACCTTACGCAGAATACGAGCAGTACTTC. It is translated as CASSPYAEYEQYF.

This clonotype appeared once. The CDR3 loop reads CASRSGTGGVNEQFF. In DNA form, the CDR3 reads TGTGCCAGCAGATCCGGGACTGGCGGGGTCAATGAGCAGTTCTTC. The chain links TRBV6-5 to TRBJ2-1; a weak D match, TRBD2 (6 bases). The germline V gene has CDR1 MNHEY and CDR2 SVGAGI. This CDR3 spans 15 amino acids. V was pared by 6 bases and J by 6 bases, with 18 bases between.

V is TRBV2 and J is TRBJ1-5; no firm D call. There are 14 residues in the CDR3. V was pared by 6 bases and J by 2 bases, with 11 bases between. The germline V gene has CDR1 SNHLY and CDR2 FYNNEI. DNA for the CDR3: TGTGCCAGCAGAAGAGGGCCCCGCAATCAGCCCCAGCATTTT. Its protein is CASRRGPRNQPQHF.

Only a few counts were recorded for this clonotype. The chain has TRBV27 and TRBJ2-7; perhaps TRBD2 as D (5 bases). The V gene's germline CDR1 is MNHEY and CDR2 SMNVEV (reference sequence). The CDR3 is 14 amino acids. Trimming shortened V by 4 bases and J by 1 base, and 11 bases separated the two germline ends. CDR3 bases: TGTGCCAGCAGTTCCAGGACTGCTTCCTACGAGCAGTACTTC. This encodes CASSSRTASYEQYF.

The gene calls are TRBV6-5 and TRBJ2-5, with a tentative D call TRBD2 (5 bases). The ends were cut back, 6 bases at V and 11 bases at J, with 22 bases in the middle. There are 14 residues in the CDR3. Germline lookup yields CDR1 MNHEY and CDR2 SVGAGI. The CDR3 here is CASRPTGMYNEQYF. CDR3 DNA sequence: TGTGCCAGCAGACCCACGGGGATGTACAATGAGCAGTACTTC.

The rearrangement joins TRBV12-3 or TRBV12-4 to TRBJ2-3; no reliable D call. CDR3 length: 13 residues. Trimming stripped 6 bases from V and 4 bases from J, with 11 bases between. For the CDR3, the DNA is TGTGCCAGCAGGCCACCGGTATCAGATACGCAGTATTTT. Its protein is CASRPPVSDTQYF.

The gene calls are TRBV12-3 or TRBV12-4 and TRBJ2-7; possibly TRBD1 or TRBD2 for D (5 bases each). Trimming left V 6 bases short and J 5 bases short, with 17 bases between. The CDR3 runs 14 residues. This chain's CDR3 is CASRGTLNPHEQYF. The CDR3 nucleotides are TGTGCCAGCAGGGGGACGCTTAATCCCCACGAGCAGTACTTC.

This clonotype was detected only a few times. The J gene is TRBJ1-2, the V gene TRBV7-2, with 7 bases that match TRBD1. This CDR3 region has 14 residues. J lost 6 bases, V lost 4 bases, and 8 bases had no gene match. Germline-derived CDR1 and CDR2 are SGHTA and FQGNSA. The CDR3 sequence is CASSSLRGRDGYTF. The DNA for the CDR3 is TGTGCCAGCAGCTCCCTGAGGGGGCGGGATGGCTACACCTTC.

The J gene is TRBJ1-1, the V gene TRBV11-2; D call uncertain. Trimming took off 6 bases at V and 4 bases at J, with 6 bases between the two ends. This CDR3 region has 11 residues. CDR1 and CDR2 from the germline V gene are SGHAT and FQNNGV. CDR3 in amino acids: CASSRFTEAFF. The CDR3 DNA follows: TGTGCCAGCAGTCGATTCACTGAAGCTTTCTTT.

This chain links TRBV4-2 with TRBJ2-1; 7 nucleotides align to TRBD2. Germline assignment: CDR1 LGHNA and CDR2 YNFKEQ. The V segment lost 1 base and the J segment 7 bases; nucleotides outside the gene matches: 10. The CDR3 sequence is 16 residues long. The CDR3 reads CASSQVTGLTFNEQFF. As DNA, the CDR3 is TGTGCCAGCAGCCAAGTAACGGGACTAACGTTTAATGAGCAGTTCTTC.

The gene calls are TRBV9 and TRBJ2-1, with a tentative D call TRBD1 (6 bases). V gave up 3 bases and J gave up 9 bases, with 16 bases separating them. Germline CDR1 is SGDLS and CDR2 is YYNGEE. This CDR3 region has 14 residues. The CDR3 is CASSAQGHLVEQFF. For the CDR3, the DNA is TGTGCCAGCAGCGCGCAGGGACACCTAGTTGAGCAGTTCTTC.